These 9 T cell receptor beta chains share one sample of origin, sequenced in a study of cytomegalovirus exposure and HLA in healthy donors. The PCR employed 60 Vbeta primers together with 13 Jbeta primers. Only in-frame clones appear in the TCRdb table, and some are missing; sequencing was by immunoSEQ multiplex PCR. This sample yields roughly 290,000 clones, of which about 80% are seen a single time; about 0.3% belongs to the top ten. Sequences were obtained from PBMCs. The receptors here all came from a girl aged 2 to 9 in good health and CMV-seronegative.

The chain joins TRBV28 to TRBJ1-1; no firm D call. Trimming took off 4 bases at V and 11 bases at J, with 14 bases between the two ends. The V gene's germline CDR1 is MDHEN and CDR2 SYDVKM. The CDR3 spans 12 residues. The DNA for the CDR3 is TGTGCCAGCAGTTGGGCGGGTTTGGGCGCTTTCTTT. This encodes CASSWAGLGAFF.

This clone was picked up a small number of times. This rearrangement joins TRBV7-3 to TRBJ2-1; D is undetermined. This CDR3 spans 15 amino acids. Germline V gene data show CDR1 as SGHTA and CDR2 as FQGTGA. V lost 3 bases and J lost 0, with 9 bases in between. In nucleotides, the CDR3 is TGTGCCAGCAGCTTCGGAGTTAGCTCCTACAATGAGCAGTTCTTC. Translated, it gives CASSFGVSSYNEQFF. Supplemented by reference TRBV7-3 and TRBJ2-1, the full variable domain reads GAGVSQTPSNKVTEKGKYVELRCDPISGHTALYWYRQSLGQGPEFLIYFQGTGAADDSGLPNDRFFAVRPEGSVSTLKIQRTERGDSAVYLCASSFGVSSYNEQFFGPGTRLTVL.

The V gene is TRBV12-5, the J gene TRBJ1-1, with 7 bases aligning to TRBD1. The CDR3 extends over 18 amino acids. CDR1 and CDR2 from the germline V gene are LGHNT and FRNRAP. V was clipped by 3 bases and J by 0 bases; unmatched bases: 13. CDR3 DNA: TGTGCTAGTGGTTTTCTCACCGGGGACAGAACCCTGAACACTGAAGCTTTCTTT. This codes for CASGFLTGDRTLNTEAFF. Combining the CDR3 with reference TRBV12-5 and TRBJ1-1 gives the whole variable domain DARVTQTPRHKVTEMGQEVTMRCQPILGHNTVFWYRQTMMQGLELLAYFRNRAPLDDSGMPKDRFSAEMPDATLATLKIQPSEPRDSAVYFCASGFLTGDRTLNTEAFFGQGTRLTVV.

The chain couples TRBV28 to TRBJ2-6; D is perhaps TRBD1 (6 bases). This CDR3 is built from 15 residues. Trimming took off 6 bases at V and 0 bases at J, with 9 bases between the two ends. The V gene's germline CDR1 is MDHEN and CDR2 SYDVKM. DNA of the CDR3: TGTGCCAGCAGAAAACAGGGCTCTGGGGCCAACGTCCTGACTTTC. Residues: CASRKQGSGANVLTF. Full variable domain (rest looked up from reference TRBV28 and TRBJ2-6): DVKVTQSSRYLVKRTGEKVFLECVQDMDHENMFWYRQDPGLGLRLIYFSYDVKMKEKGDIPEGYSVSREKKERFSLILESASTNQTSMYLCASRKQGSGANVLTFGAGSRLTVL.

The J gene is TRBJ1-2, the V gene TRBV10-3; 9 positions match TRBD1. Trimming removed 6 bases from V and 2 bases from J; junction bases left unmatched: 1. Per germline, CDR1 ENHRY and CDR2 SYGVKD. This CDR3 comprises 13 residues. CDR3 amino acids: CAIRGQGNYGYTF. The CDR3 nucleotides are TGTGCCATCAGAGGACAGGGGAACTATGGCTACACCTTC.

With regard to this clone: Mismatch with germline at one junction end may stem from a read error. The chain combines TRBV7-9 with TRBJ2-7; TRBD2 agrees at 14 bases. The CDR3 has 15 amino acids. Germline CDR1 and CDR2: SEHNR and FQNEAQ (reference sequence). CDR3 DNA sequence: TGTTCCAGCAGCCTTATGGGACTAGCGGGAGAAGAGCAGTACTTC. This sequence encodes CSSSLMGLAGEEQYF.

V and J are TRBV4-1 and TRBJ1-3, with D unclear. The CDR3 has 14 residues. Germline-derived CDR1 and CDR2 are MGHRA and YSYEKL. The germline V and J ends were trimmed by 1 base and 5 bases, with 9 bases remaining between them. CDR3 bases: TGCGCCAGCAGCCAAGTGGCAGGAAGAAACACCATATATTTT. Encoded protein: CASSQVAGRNTIYF.

The rearrangement uses TRBV7-8 and TRBJ2-7, with D possibly TRBD1 on 5 matching bases. The CDR3 runs 16 residues. V lost 5 bases, J lost 3 bases, and 20 bases lay in between. Germline CDR1 SGHVS, CDR2 FQNEAQ. In DNA form, the CDR3 reads TGTGCCAGCAGCCCGCCTGACAGATCTAGTGACTACGAGCAGTACTTC. Its translation: CASSPPDRSSDYEQYF. Full variable domain (missing parts from reference TRBV7-8 and TRBJ2-7): GAGVSQSPRYKVAKRGQDVALRCDPISGHVSLFWYQQALGQGPEFLTYFQNEAQLDKSGLPSDRFFAERPEGSVSTLKIQRTQQEDSAVYLCASSPPDRSSDYEQYFGPGTRLTVT.

This clone was seen a few times. The chain joins TRBV30 to TRBJ1-5, with TRBD1 identical over 9 bases. Germline V lookup: CDR1 GTSNPN, CDR2 SVGIG (reference sequence). The CDR3 has 13 residues. The J segment lost 6 bases and the V segment lost 4 bases, leaving 4 bases of the junction unmatched. In DNA form, the CDR3 reads TGTGCCTGGACAACAGGGGGCAGTCAGCCCCAGCATTTT. Its translation is CAWTTGGSQPQHF.